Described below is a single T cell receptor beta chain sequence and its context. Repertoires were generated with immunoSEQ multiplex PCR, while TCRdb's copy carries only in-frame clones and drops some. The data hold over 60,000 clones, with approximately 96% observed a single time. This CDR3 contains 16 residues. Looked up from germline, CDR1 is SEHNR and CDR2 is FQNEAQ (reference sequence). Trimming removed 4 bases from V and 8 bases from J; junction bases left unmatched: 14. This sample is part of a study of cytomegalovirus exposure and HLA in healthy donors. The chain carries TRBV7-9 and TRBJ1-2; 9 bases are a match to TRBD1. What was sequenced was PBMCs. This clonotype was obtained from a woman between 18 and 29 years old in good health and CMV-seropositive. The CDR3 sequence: CASSYTGTGSVWGYTF. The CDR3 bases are TGTGCCAGCAGCTACACCGGGACAGGGAGTGTGTGGGGCTACACCTTC. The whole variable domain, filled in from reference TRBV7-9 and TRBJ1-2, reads DTGVSQNPRHKITKRGQNVTFRCDPISEHNRLYWYRQTLGQGPEFLTYFQNEAQLEKSRLLSDRFSAERPKGSFSTLEIQRTEQGDSAMYLCASSYTGTGSVWGYTFGSGTRLTVV.